This T cell receptor beta chain was captured by sequencing in a study of T cell repertoires in ileal Crohn's disease. Study-level background: Patients had a median approximately 7.3-year disease duration, and about 36% were active smokers.

Germline values: CDR1 SGHVS, CDR2 FQNEAQ. The CDR3 runs to 14 residues. V was clipped by 0 bases and J by 5 bases, with 10 bases between them. Per sample, roughly 500 nanograms of biopsy DNA were TCRB immunosequenced. Sequencing was performed with immunoSEQ multiplex PCR; in TCRdb, only in-frame clones are kept and a portion is missing. This sample carries tens of thousands of clones, about 81% of them seen once, and the ten largest clones take 5.5% to 7%. The chain combines TRBV7-8 with TRBJ1-2; D may be TRBD1 (6 bases). The source is an adult with Crohn's disease. Input material: ileal tissue. The chain's CDR3 is CASSLAEGVYGYTF. Written as DNA, the CDR3 is TGTGCCAGCAGCTTAGCAGAGGGGGTATATGGCTACACCTTC.